This T cell receptor (beta chain) is from a study of blood T cell repertoires in COVID-19 (dated by TCRdb to about 2020). For the wider study: Collaborator samples came from the United States, Italy and Spain and covered acute and convalescent phases of COVID-19. The material from the prospective study consisted of cDNA or gDNA derived from T cells, B-cell-depleted T cells, or PBMCs. Deeply sampled blood TCRbeta repertoires from subjects exposed to, actively infected with, or recovered from COVID-19 were included in the dataset. The repertoires were made available in a free public database intended to serve as a resource for research on the immune response to SARS-CoV-2. Samples came from the ongoing ImmuneRACE study (first 160 participants) plus 1,254 subjects from 6 global collaborators. A de-identified subject ID, COVID-19 status, age in years and sex were almost always included in the sample metadata. Where available, HLA class I and class II types were obtained from metadata supplied by the sample provider rather than from assay-based typing. Study-wide findings and limitations: The quantity of clinical and demographic metadata differed by source and by participant and was supplied without curation.

A note on this clone: The antigen it binds to is not known. No qualities accompany the bases; no much larger clone lies one base away.

TCRbeta CDR3 regions were amplified from genomic DNA by means of the immunoSEQ Assay, a bias-controlled multiplex PCR. As for the authors' bioinformatics: The number of nucleated cells in each sample was estimated from the amplification of reference gene primers within the assay. To quantify the absolute abundance of each unique TCRbeta CDR3 rearrangement, sequence reads were collapsed and filtered. For each sample, productive Simpson clonality was calculated as the square root of Simpson's diversity index across productive rearrangements. This immuneACCESS table, as held by TCRdb, lists in-frame sequences with V and J called but not all clones. Of the missing ones, under half trace to an unresolved V gene in checked studies; the others have no known cause. V, J and clone size were drawn from that table, and D and trimming were deduced from the DNA. The sample records approximately 92,000 clones, roughly 70% of which are singletons. The top ten constitute around 23% of the sample.

Each collaborating institution followed its own protocols to collect whole blood in K2EDTA tubes. Collaborator samples were shipped for TCRbeta analysis as frozen whole blood, isolated PBMCs, or DNA extracted from either sample type. The V end gives up 0 bases and the J end 4 bases, leaving 12 bases in the junction not matched to a gene. The cysteine opens and the phenylalanine closes a CDR3 of 19 amino acids. Only the CDR3 region is kept as DNA, spanning 57 bases read in frame from base 1. Looking up the germline V gene yields CDR1 SGHDN and CDR2 FVKESK. The rearrangement combines TRBV14 with TRBJ2-5, with 12 bases matching TRBD2. This clonotype originated in a woman in her sixties in a cohort sampled during active or convalescent COVID-19. Sequenced: peripheral blood. The nucleotide sequence is TGTGCCAGCAGCCAAGACAGTACTAGCGGGGGGCCTATCCCAGAGACCCAGTACTTC. Its translation reads: CASSQDSTSGGPIPETQYF.